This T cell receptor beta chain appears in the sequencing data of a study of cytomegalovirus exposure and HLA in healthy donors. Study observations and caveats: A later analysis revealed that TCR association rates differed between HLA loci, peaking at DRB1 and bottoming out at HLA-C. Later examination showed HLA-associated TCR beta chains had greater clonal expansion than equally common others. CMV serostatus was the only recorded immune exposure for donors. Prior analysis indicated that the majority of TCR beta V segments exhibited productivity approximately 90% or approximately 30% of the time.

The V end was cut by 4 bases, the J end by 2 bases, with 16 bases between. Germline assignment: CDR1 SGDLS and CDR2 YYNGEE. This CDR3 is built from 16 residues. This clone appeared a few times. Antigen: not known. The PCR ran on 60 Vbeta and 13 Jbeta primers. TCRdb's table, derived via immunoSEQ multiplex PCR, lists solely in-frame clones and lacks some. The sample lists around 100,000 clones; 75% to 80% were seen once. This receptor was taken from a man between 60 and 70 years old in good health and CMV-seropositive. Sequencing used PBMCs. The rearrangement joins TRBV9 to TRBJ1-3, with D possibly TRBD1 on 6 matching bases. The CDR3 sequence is CASSTRGKATGNTIYF. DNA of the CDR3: TGTGCCAGCAGCACCAGGGGAAAAGCTACTGGAAACACCATATATTTT.